The 6 T cell receptor beta chains in this list originate from one sample, sequenced in a study of Ad26.COV2.S vaccination and SARS-CoV-2 variants. Assay used: immunoSEQ multiplex PCR; TCRdb lists only in-frame clones, some missing. The sample records about 680,000 clones, roughly 90% being singletons. The treatment here: around 19 received Ad26.COV2.S at low or high dose, single or two shots; about 5 received placebo; per-sample allocation not given. Collection of the samples took place on day 63 after the first injection of vaccine or placebo. Material: peripheral blood, obtained in a trial of Ad26.COV2.S vaccine versus placebo. These receptors were collected from a person between 18 and 59 years old who received the Ad26.COV2.S COVID-19 vaccine or a placebo.

Regarding this clone: Because the CDR3's place on the DNA is in doubt, the DNA is left out and the CDR3 is given as listed by TCRdb. The V and J genes are TRBV5-1 and TRBJ2-3. The CDR3 has 14 amino acids, counting both end residues. Germline values: CDR1 SGHRS, CDR2 YFSETQ. The CDR3 loop reads CASSFGPGADTQYF.

This clone has only one observation. V and J are TRBV19 and TRBJ1-1, with a possible D match to TRBD1 (5 bases). Trimming took 8 bases from V and 7 from J, leaving 11 bases between them. This CDR3 contains 11 residues. Germline-derived CDR1 and CDR2 are LNHDA and SQIVND (reference sequence). CDR3 bases: TGTGCCAGTTCGAACAGGCTTGAAGCTTTCTTT. This encodes CASSNRLEAFF.

V is TRBV7-8 and J is TRBJ2-3, with D possibly matching TRBD1 (6 bases). The CDR3 consists of 12 residues. Trimming removed 11 bases at V and 3 bases at J, with 12 bases between. Germline lookup yields CDR1 SGHVS and CDR2 FQNEAQ. DNA of the CDR3: TGTGCCGTACGGGACACTACAGATACGCAGTATTTT. Translating it yields CAVRDTTDTQYF.

The chain is built from TRBV15 and TRBJ1-5, with a possible D match to TRBD1 (5 bases). CDR3 size: 15 residues. The germline V gene encodes CDR1 LNHNV and CDR2 YYDKDF (reference sequence). Between the trimmed V and J ends, which lost 0 bases and 5 bases, there was a span of 11 bases. The CDR3 reads CATSRDPRAHQPQHF. The CDR3, as DNA: TGTGCCACCAGCAGAGATCCCAGGGCCCATCAGCCCCAGCATTTT.

J is TRBJ1-3 and V is TRBV6-1; no reliable D call. The length of the CDR3 is 17 residues. CDR1 is MNHNS, CDR2 SASEGT, per germline. The ends were cut back, 0 bases at V and 4 bases at J, with 16 bases in the middle. The CDR3 coding sequence is TGTGCCAGCAGTGAAGCGTCATGGGGATCCGTGGGAAACACCATATATTTT. It codes for CASSEASWGSVGNTIYF.

This clone was observed a handful of times. V and J are TRBV19 and TRBJ2-7, with a possible D match to TRBD1 (6 bases). This CDR3 is built from 13 residues. The germline CDR1 and CDR2 sequences are LNHDA and SQIVND (reference sequence). V was shortened by 3 bases and J by 1 base, with 7 bases between the two germline ends. CDR3 sequence (DNA): TGTGCCAGTAGTATGACAGGTTCCTACGAGCAGTACTTC. This sequence encodes CASSMTGSYEQYF. The entire variable domain, with the rest obtained from reference TRBV19 and TRBJ2-7, is as follows: DGGITQSPKYLFRKEGQNVTLSCEQNLNHDAMYWYRQDPGQGLRLIYYSQIVNDFQKGDIAEGYSVSREKKESFPLTVTSAQKNPTAFYLCASSMTGSYEQYFGPGTRLTVT.